These T cell receptor beta chains were read from a single sample in a study of blood T cell repertoires in COVID-19. Only in-frame clones appear in the TCRdb table, and some are missing; sequencing was by immunoSEQ multiplex PCR. The table includes about 160,000 clones, roughly 85% detected once. The sequenced sample was PBMCs or T cells enriched from blood (not recorded which). The receptor set was obtained from a man aged 60 to 75 who had recovered from COVID-19. Each CDR3 is given with its conserved first and last residue. Fields, in order: J gene, D gene, clone size, V gene, CDR3 DNA, CDR3 protein. D genes are given only for firm matches. Size is stated for part of the rows, as once, few or many counts, or as a class when the clone is expanded.

>TRBJ1-5|NA|NA|TRBV19
TGTGCCAGTAGTATGGTGACAGGACGTTCAGCCCAGCATTTT
CASSMVTGRSAQHF
>TRBJ1-6|TRBD1|NA|TRBV28
TGTGCCAGCAGTTACCCTGGAAGGGGGCTTGATTCACCCCTCCACTTT
CASSYPGRGLDSPLHF
>TRBJ1-1|NA|NA|TRBV10-3
TGTGCCATTACGACAGAGGCGAACACTGAAGCTTTCTTT
CAITTEANTEAFF
>TRBJ2-5|TRBD2|NA|TRBV7-9
TGTGCCAGCAGCTTATTCGGGGGGGCGCAAGAGACCCAGTACTTC
CASSLFGGAQETQYF
>TRBJ2-3|TRBD1|NA|TRBV5-4
TGTGCCAGCAGCCCCGGGACAGGTGGGGTTTCCACAGATACGCAGTATTTT
CASSPGTGGVSTDTQYF
>TRBJ1-1|NA|NA|TRBV10-3
TGTGCCATCAGCTCGGGAGTTAACACTGAAGCTTTCTTT
CAISSGVNTEAFF
>TRBJ2-2|TRBD2|many|TRBV10-1
TGCGCCAGCAGTGAGATCAGCGGGAGGGCCGCGAACACCGGGGAGCTGTTTTTT
CASSEISGRAANTGELFF
>TRBJ2-7|TRBD1|once|TRBV6-5
TGTGCCAGCAGACGACAGGGGGTGGAGCAGTACTTC
CASRRQGVEQYF
>TRBJ1-5|TRBD1|once|TRBV28
TGTGCCAGCAGTACAAGACAGGGGATCAGTCAGCCCCAGCATTTT
CASSTRQGISQPQHF
>TRBJ1-2|NA|NA|TRBV2
TGTGCCAGCACCCTCGGAGGGATTGAGAACTATGGCTACACCTTC
CASTLGGIENYGYTF
>TRBJ1-1|NA|NA|TRBV7-2
TGTGCCAGCAGCTTGCAGGGTGTCACTGAAGCTTTCTTT
CASSLQGVTEAFF
>TRBJ2-6|TRBD1|many|TRBV30
TGTGCCCGAGACAGGGCTGGGGCCAACGTCCTGACTTTC
CARDRAGANVLTF
>TRBJ1-5|NA|NA|TRBV5-4
TGTGCCAGCAGCCGACGTGGGGAGACGGCGCCCCAGCATTTT
CASSRRGETAPQHF
>TRBJ2-1|NA|NA|TRBV11-3
TGTGCCAGCAGCCCCCCGTCCTTCTTC
CASSPPSFF
>TRBJ2-7|NA|NA|TRBV28
TGTGCCAGCAGTTTCCGTCCTACAGGAAACTCCTACGAGCAGTACTTC
CASSFRPTGNSYEQYF
>TRBJ1-2|TRBD1|NA|TRBV25-1
TGTGCCAGCAGGAGGCAGGGGGCTTTTGATGGCTACACCTTC
CASRRQGAFDGYTF
>TRBJ2-5|TRBD2|NA|TRBV2
TGTGCCAGCACCGAAAGAATGGCGGGGGGGTCGAAAGAGACCCAGTACTTC
CASTERMAGGSKETQYF
>TRBJ1-4|TRBD1|NA|TRBV28
TGTGCCAGCAGTTTCGGACAGGGTACTGAAAAACTGTTTTTT
CASSFGQGTEKLFF
>TRBJ2-1|NA|NA|TRBV3-1/TRBV3-2
TGTGCCAGCAGCCAAGCGGAGTCTGAGCAGTTCTTC
CASSQAESEQFF
>TRBJ1-1|NA|NA|TRBV5-1
TGCGCCAGCAGCTTTCAGGGGCGAGGCACTGAAGCTTTCTTT
CASSFQGRGTEAFF
>TRBJ2-2|NA|NA|TRBV10-3
TGTGCCATCAGTGAGTCTCAACTCAAGAACACCGGGGAGCTGTTTTTT
CAISESQLKNTGELFF
>TRBJ2-4|TRBD1|NA|TRBV10-2
TGCGCCAGCAGTGAGTCGACAGGGTTGTCCAAAAACATTCAGTACTTC
CASSESTGLSKNIQYF
>TRBJ2-1|NA|NA|TRBV5-1
TGCGCCAGCACCCCCCCGAGCTCCTACAATGAGCAGTTCTTC
CASTPPSSYNEQFF
>TRBJ1-6|TRBD1|NA|TRBV5-1
TGCGCCAGCAGCCGCGGACAGGGTGCTAATTCACCCCTCCACTTT
CASSRGQGANSPLHF
>TRBJ2-1|TRBD2|NA|TRBV14
TGTGCCAGCAGCCGACTAGCGGGTAGCAATGAGCAGTTCTTC
CASSRLAGSNEQFF
>TRBJ1-5|NA|many|TRBV28
TGTGCCAGCAGTTTACCAGGGTTTAGCAATCAGCCCCAGCATTTT
CASSLPGFSNQPQHF
>TRBJ1-4|NA|NA|TRBV15
TGTGCCACCAGCAGAGCGGGGGGAGGTGAAAAACTGTTTTTT
CATSRAGGGEKLFF
>TRBJ2-5|TRBD2|NA|TRBV7-8
TGTGCCAGCAGTTACATCGGGGAGCGGGAGGCCCAAGAGACCCAGTACTTC
CASSYIGEREAQETQYF
>TRBJ1-2|NA|NA|TRBV2
TGTGCCAGCAGTGGGCGCGGGAACTATGGCTACACCTTC
CASSGRGNYGYTF
>TRBJ1-1|NA|NA|TRBV3-1/TRBV3-2
TGTGCCAGCAGCCTACCACCCCCGGGGACTGAAGCTTTCTTT
CASSLPPPGTEAFF
>TRBJ1-5|NA|NA|TRBV3-1/TRBV3-2
TGTGCCAGCAGCCAAGGCAGAAACAATCAGCCCCAGCATTTT
CASSQGRNNQPQHF
>TRBJ2-5|TRBD2|once|TRBV7-2
TGTGCCAGCAGCTTCCTAGGACTAGTACGGGAGACCCAGTACTTC
CASSFLGLVRETQYF
>TRBJ1-2|TRBD1|NA|TRBV6-5
TGTGCCAGCCAGGACAGGTGGCATGGCTACACCTTC
CASQDRWHGYTF
>TRBJ1-2|TRBD1|NA|TRBV2
TGTGCCAGCAGTATGAACAGGGGGCAGGGCTATGGCTACACCTTC
CASSMNRGQGYGYTF
>TRBJ2-1|NA|NA|TRBV7-9
TGTGCCGGAGGGACGCAGGGTTTTGTTAATGAGCAGTTCTTC
CAGGTQGFVNEQFF
>TRBJ2-3|NA|NA|TRBV9
TGTGCCAGCAGCGTAACTAGTCTCACAGATACGCAGTATTTT
CASSVTSLTDTQYF
>TRBJ1-5|NA|NA|TRBV6-2/TRBV6-3
TGTGCCAGCAGTTACGGGGGCAACAGGGTACTACAGCCCCAGCATTTT
CASSYGGNRVLQPQHF
>TRBJ2-7|TRBD2|NA|TRBV13
TGTGCCAGCTCGGGGGAGGGAGAACCCTACGAGCAGTACTTC
CASSGEGEPYEQYF
>TRBJ2-7|TRBD1|NA|TRBV4-1
TGCGCCAGCAGCCAAACGGACAGGTTCAACTACGAGCAGTACTTC
CASSQTDRFNYEQYF
>TRBJ2-2|NA|NA|TRBV4-1
TGCGCCAGCAGCCAAGTTCTGGGCAAAACCGGGGAGCTGTTTTTT
CASSQVLGKTGELFF
>TRBJ2-7|NA|few|TRBV4-2
TGTGCCAGCAGCCGGGACTTAACCTACGAGCAGTACTTC
CASSRDLTYEQYF
>TRBJ2-2|NA|NA|TRBV2
TGTGCCAGCAGGGCAGGGAACACCGGGGAGCTGTTTTTT
CASRAGNTGELFF
>TRBJ2-3|TRBD2|NA|TRBV3-1/TRBV3-2
TGTGCCAGCAGCCAAGAGGGACTAGCGGGAGGTGTGTTGGGGACGGATACGCAGTATTTT
CASSQEGLAGGVLGTDTQYF
>TRBJ1-2|NA|NA|TRBV3-1/TRBV3-2
TGTGCCAGCAGCCAAGAGGGGGGAGGGACACGCGGTTGCACCTTC
CASSQEGGGTRGCTF
>TRBJ2-7|NA|NA|TRBV25-1
TGTGCCAGCAGGACAGAGCTCCCTCCCTACGAGCAGTACTTC
CASRTELPPYEQYF
>TRBJ1-2|NA|NA|TRBV12-3/TRBV12-4
TGTGCCAGCGGGCCGGGGGGCATCTATGGCTACACCTTC
CASGPGGIYGYTF
>TRBJ2-2|TRBD2|NA|TRBV28
TGTGCCAGCAGTTATGGACTAGCGGGAGTCACCGGGGAGCTGTTTTTT
CASSYGLAGVTGELFF
>TRBJ1-1|NA|NA|TRBV19
TGTGCCAGTAGTATAGAGTCTGGAAGAGGGGAAGCTTTCTTT
CASSIESGRGEAFF
>TRBJ2-1|TRBD1|once|TRBV30
TGTGCCTGGAGTGCAGGGACAGTTTACAATGAGCAGTTCTTC
CAWSAGTVYNEQFF
>TRBJ1-1|TRBD1|few|TRBV30
TGTGCCTGGAGTGACGGACAGGGGAATCGTTTGAACACTGAAGCTTTCTTT
CAWSDGQGNRLNTEAFF
>TRBJ2-1|TRBD2|few|TRBV9
TGTGCCAGCAGTGACGGGGGGTATGAGCAGTTCTTC
CASSDGGYEQFF
>TRBJ1-5|NA|NA|TRBV5-3
TGTGCCAGAAGCTGCGTAGATAATAGATCATTTAGCAATCAGCCCCAGCATTTT
CARSCVDNRSFSNQPQHF
>TRBJ1-2|TRBD1|NA|TRBV14
TGTGCCAGCAGCCAGTCACAGGGGGCCTTCTATGGCTACACCTTC
CASSQSQGAFYGYTF